This T cell receptor beta chain was observed in a study of blood T cell repertoires in COVID-19. Study-wide context: There were acute and convalescent COVID-19 samples, and they came from the United States, Italy and Spain. In each case, the material was cDNA or gDNA derived from T cells, B-cell-depleted T cells, or PBMCs.

Source study methods: Amplification of reference gene primers provided the estimated nucleated cell counts. This table comes from immunoSEQ multiplex PCR, and its TCRdb copy is limited to in-frame clones, with some not included. V and J calls and clone size come straight from that table; D and trimming were deduced from the DNA. The repertoire has about 60,000 clones, roughly four fifths of them found once; the top ten carry approximately 10%. A Seattle source enrolled patients during active infection and followed them longitudinally. Per germline, CDR1 MRHNA and CDR2 SNTAGT. V was pared by 4 bases and J by 0 bases, with 13 bases between. The CDR3 is 17 amino acids.

The chain employs TRBV6-4 and TRBJ2-6; perhaps TRBD1 as D (6 bases). This clonotype originated in a man in his fifties or sixties with COVID-19, enrolled during active disease. The specimen sequenced was peripheral blood. The CDR3 sequence is CASSVDRIHSGANVLTF. Written as DNA, the CDR3 is TGTGCCAGCAGTGTGGACAGAATCCACTCTGGGGCCAACGTCCTGACTTTC.